The 21 T cell receptor beta chains listed next were all sequenced from one sample in a study of T cell repertoires in cytomegalovirus infection. TCRdb reprocessed the reads with MiXCR, giving one entry per CDR3 protein. The table has some 220,000 distinct CDR3 sequences, about 12% seen once. The sequenced material came from PBMCs. Receptors were obtained from a human donor in good health (CMV status not recorded). Some clones in this sample may be carry-over from other donors' samples.

In its sample, this clonotype was seen many times. This sequence joins TRBV19 and TRBJ2-7, with TRBD1 matching 9 bases. Per germline, CDR1 LNHDA and CDR2 SQIVND (reference sequence). V gave up 5 bases and J gave up 6 bases; unmatched junction bases: 2. The CDR3 contains 12 residues. DNA for the CDR3: TGTGCCAGTAGTTCGGACAGGGGCGAGCAGTACTTC. It is translated as CASSSDRGEQYF.

The rearrangement uses TRBV5-6 and TRBJ2-7; possibly TRBD2 for D (6 bases). Germline assignment: CDR1 SGHDT and CDR2 YYEEEE. The CDR3 covers 13 residues. The V end lost 0 bases, the J end lost 5 bases, and 9 bases lay between the germline ends. CDR3 sequence: CASSLGRANEQYF. The CDR3 DNA reads TGTGCCAGCAGCTTGGGGAGGGCTAACGAGCAGTACTTC.

As concerns this clonotype: At one end, the junction sequence differs from germline, possibly due to a read error. CDR3 nucleotide sequence: TGCAGTGCTAGCTACAGGGGCGAGAACACTGTAGCTTTCTTT. Encoded protein: CSASYRGENTVAFF. The chain has TRBV20-1 and TRBJ1-1; 7 nucleotides match TRBD1. CDR1 and CDR2 from the germline V gene are DFQATT and SNEGSKA (reference sequence). The CDR3 runs to 14 residues.

The sample holds a few counts of this clonotype. This chain joins TRBV14 and TRBJ1-1, with D hard to call. Germline-derived CDR1 and CDR2 are SGHDN and FVKESK. Trimming cost V 2 bases and J 3 bases, with 7 bases left between them. The CDR3 loop spans 13 amino acids. CDR3 DNA: TGTGCCAGCAGCCAAATGCGGGACACTGAAGCTTTCTTT. The encoded protein is CASSQMRDTEAFF.

Only a few counts were recorded for this clonotype. The chain links TRBV28 to TRBJ2-7; possible D gene TRBD1, 6 bases. The CDR3 length is 12 residues. Trimming shortened V by 7 bases and J by 3 bases, and 10 bases separated the two germline ends. CDR1 is MDHEN and CDR2 is SYDVKM in the germline V gene. The CDR3 DNA follows: TGTGCCAGCATCGGGACAAACTACGAGCAGTACTTC. It encodes CASIGTNYEQYF.

The gene calls are TRBV29-1 and TRBJ1-1, with 7 bases identical to TRBD1. Trimming took 4 bases from V and 5 from J; bases not matched to a gene: 1. The CDR3 runs to 11 residues. Germline V gene data show CDR1 as SQVTM and CDR2 as ANQGSEA. CDR3 loop: CSVGDRTEAFF. The DNA for the CDR3 is TGCAGCGTTGGGGACAGAACTGAAGCTTTCTTT.

This chain joins TRBV10-3 and TRBJ2-5; D is possibly TRBD2 (7 bases). Trimming took off 6 bases at V and 5 bases at J, with 13 bases between the two ends. CDR1 is ENHRY, CDR2 SYGVKD, per germline. This CDR3 spans 13 amino acids. The CDR3 region has the DNA TGTGCCATCAGCCGGGGGGCAGTTGAGACCCAGTACTTC. Residues: CAISRGAVETQYF.

This sequence joins TRBV27 and TRBJ1-2; 8 positions match TRBD1. There are 15 residues in the CDR3. The junction had 8 bases not matched to a gene; V was cut back by 2 bases and J by 6 bases. The V gene's germline CDR1 is MNHEY and CDR2 SMNVEV (reference sequence). The CDR3, as DNA: TGTGCCAGCAGTTTACGATCTACGGACAGGGATGGCTACACCTTC. Protein: CASSLRSTDRDGYTF.

This clonotype was detected ten times or more. The chain has TRBV7-3 and TRBJ2-5, with D perhaps TRBD1 or TRBD2 (5 bases each). V gave up 9 bases and J gave up 7 bases, with 18 bases separating them. Germline V lookup: CDR1 SGHTA, CDR2 FQGTGA. The CDR3 spans 13 residues. The CDR3 reads CASGPGGGGTQYF. The CDR3 bases are TGTGCCAGTGGCCCCGGCGGTGGGGGGACCCAGTACTTC.

This clonotype was counted at least ten times. The chain is built from TRBV6-2 or TRBV6-3 and TRBJ2-2; TRBD2 matches 14 bases. The CDR3 totals 20 residues. V lost 0 bases to trimming and J lost 1 base; unmatched junction nucleotides: 7. Germline-derived CDR1 and CDR2 are MNHEY and SVGEGT. The CDR3 coding sequence is TGTGCCAGCAGTTACTCGAAGGCGGGACTAGCGGGAGTGAACACCGGGGAGCTGTTTTTT. Amino acid sequence: CASSYSKAGLAGVNTGELFF.

This clonotype was counted ten times or more. The chain employs TRBV7-2 and TRBJ2-5; maybe TRBD2 (5 bases). The CDR3 length is 14 residues. Per the germline V gene, CDR1 is SGHTA and CDR2 is FQGNSA. The V end lost 1 base, the J end lost 2 bases, and 8 bases lay between the germline ends. The CDR3: CASSLVPGQETQYF. The CDR3 region has the DNA TGTGCCAGCAGCTTAGTTCCGGGACAAGAGACCCAGTACTTC.

This clonotype came up a few times. The J gene is TRBJ1-1, the V gene TRBV5-1; a possible D gene is TRBD1 (5 bases). CDR3 length equals 14 residues. V dropped 1 base and J dropped 1 base, with 8 bases sitting between them. CDR1 is SGHRS and CDR2 is YFSETQ in the germline V gene. CDR3 sequence (DNA): TGCGCCAGCAGCTTGACCCAGGGGAACACTGAAGCTTTCTTT. The encoded protein is CASSLTQGNTEAFF.

This clonotype has ten or more counts. The chain links TRBV7-9 to TRBJ1-1; no reliable D call. The length of the CDR3 is 14 residues. Deletions cut 3 bases from V and 0 bases from J, with 8 bases between. From germline, CDR1 is SEHNR and CDR2 FQNEAQ (reference sequence). The CDR3 DNA is TGTGCCAGCAGCTTCGGACGGATGAACACTGAAGCTTTCTTT. Residues: CASSFGRMNTEAFF.

In this sample, this clonotype turned up many times. This chain connects TRBV19 to TRBJ2-2, with D perhaps TRBD1 (6 bases). The germline gives CDR1 LNHDA, CDR2 SQIVND (reference sequence). CDR3 length equals 15 residues. V gave up 3 bases and J gave up 5 bases, with 13 bases separating them. The CDR3 reads CASSIAGALTGELFF. CDR3 in DNA: TGTGCCAGTAGTATTGCAGGGGCATTAACCGGGGAGCTGTTTTTT.

The gene calls are TRBV14 and TRBJ2-7, with D possibly called TRBD1 or TRBD2 (5 bases each). The CDR3 loop spans 14 amino acids. V lost 7 bases to trimming and J lost 3 bases, with 16 bases between them. CDR1 and CDR2 from the germline V gene are SGHDN and FVKESK. CDR3 DNA: TGTGCCAGCAACTCGGGACGGGCGAGCTACGAGCAGTACTTC. It encodes CASNSGRASYEQYF. Full variable domain (rest looked up from reference TRBV14 and TRBJ2-7): EAGVTQFPSHSVIEKGQTVTLRCDPISGHDNLYWYRRVMGKEIKFLLHFVKESKQDESGMPNNRFLAERTGGTYSTLKVQPAELEDSGVYFCASNSGRASYEQYFGPGTRLTVT.

This clonotype was counted ten times or more. The J gene is TRBJ1-2, the V gene TRBV12-3 or TRBV12-4; D may be TRBD1 (6 bases). V was pared by 3 bases and J by 5 bases, with 19 bases between. CDR3 length: 16 amino acids. The CDR3 loop is CASSFRRGIDPYGYTF. The DNA of the CDR3 is TGTGCCAGCAGTTTCCGGAGGGGGATCGACCCTTATGGCTACACCTTC.

The chain employs TRBV7-4 and TRBJ2-7; D unresolved. V lost 5 bases and J 2 bases, leaving 13 bases between the germline ends. Germline-derived CDR1 and CDR2 are SGHVT and SQSDAQ. The CDR3 has 14 amino acids. CDR3 bases: TGTGCCAGCAGCCCGCCTCGCGGCACCTACGAGCAGTACTTC. Its translation: CASSPPRGTYEQYF.

This clonotype was seen many times. The chain joins TRBV7-2 to TRBJ1-2; no clear D. Germline assignment: CDR1 SGHTA and CDR2 FQGNSA. The germline V and J ends were trimmed by 2 bases and 5 bases, with 12 bases remaining between them. The CDR3 covers 14 residues. CDR3 sequence reads: CASSLLVPPYGYTF. CDR3 nucleotide sequence: TGTGCCAGCAGCTTACTGGTTCCCCCATATGGCTACACCTTC.

The chain couples TRBV9 to TRBJ2-7, with 10 bases identical to TRBD2. The CDR3 runs to 15 residues. Per germline, CDR1 SGDLS and CDR2 YYNGEE. With 3 bases clipped from V and 5 bases from J, the junction kept 8 bases outside the gene matches. The CDR3 region has the DNA TGTGCCAGCAGCGAAAGCGGGAGGGCCCCCCACGAGCAGTACTTC. Its translation is CASSESGRAPHEQYF. The full variable domain, with the rest looked up from reference TRBV9 and TRBJ2-7, is DSGVTQTPKHLITATGQRVTLRCSPRSGDLSVYWYQQSLDQGLQFLIQYYNGEERAKGNILERFSAQQFPDLHSELNLSSLELGDSALYFCASSESGRAPHEQYFGPGTRLTVT.

The gene calls are TRBV5-4 and TRBJ2-4; weak D call: TRBD1 (6 bases). The CDR3 length is 16 residues. The V gene's germline CDR1 is SGHNT and CDR2 YYREEE (reference sequence). With 3 bases removed from V and 0 bases from J, the gap between germline ends came to 13 bases. The CDR3 DNA follows: TGTGCCAGCAGCTCCCGGACAGACTTAGCCAAAAACATTCAGTACTTC. Translated, it gives CASSSRTDLAKNIQYF.

Notes on this clonotype: Given a much more abundant clone one base away, this may be a read error. The chain carries TRBV24-1 and TRBJ2-1; D possibly corresponds to TRBD1 (6 bases). This CDR3 region has 15 residues. Looked up from germline, CDR1 is KGHDR and CDR2 is SFDVKD. For the CDR3, the DNA is TGTGCCGCCAGTGATTTCCCGGACAGCTACAATGAGCAGTTCTTC. It is translated as CAASDFPDSYNEQFF.